These T cell receptor beta chains were read from a single sample in a study of regulatory T cells in long-lasting Graves disease. Via MiXCR, TCRdb re-called the multiplex PCR reads, giving one row per CDR3 protein. The repertoire holds some 250,000 distinct CDR3 sequences, with about 16% as singletons. Source: peripheral blood mononuclear cells (PBMCs), taken at new diagnosis, from a patient treated with antithyroid drugs. All receptors come from a female donor with Graves disease. CDR3s include the opening cysteine and the closing phenylalanine or tryptophan. D genes are given only for firm matches. Clone size is shown for a subset of rows, as once, few, many or a class of expanded clone.

D | J | V | size | CDR3 | DNA
TRBD1 | TRBJ1-2 | TRBV3-1 | . | CASSQTGGSYGYTF | TGTGCCAGCAGCCAGACAGGGGGAAGCTATGGCTACACCTTC
. | TRBJ2-7 | TRBV30 | few | CASGRSYEQYF | TGTGCCTCAGGGAGGTCATACGAGCAGTACTTC
. | TRBJ2-7 | TRBV5-6 | few | CASSPDGLEQYF | TGTGCCAGCAGCCCGGACGGGCTCGAGCAGTACTTC
TRBD2 | TRBJ2-7 | TRBV18 | many | CASSPPAGRELVYF | TGTGCCAGCTCACCACCCGCCGGGAGGGAACTAGTGTACTTC
. | TRBJ2-7 | TRBV7-9 | many | CASSLLHEQYF | TGTGCCAGCAGCTTACTTCACGAGCAGTACTTC
TRBD1 | TRBJ1-1 | TRBV20-1 | many | CSARSQGVYTEAFF | TGCAGTGCTAGAAGTCAGGGGGTATACACTGAAGCTTTCTTT
. | TRBJ1-1 | TRBV10-2 | few | CASSRASEVFF | TGCGCCAGCAGTCGGGCCTCTGAAGTTTTCTTT
. | TRBJ2-3 | TRBV28 | many | CASSYEIRTNTDTQYF | TGTGCCAGCAGTTACGAGATTCGGACGAACACAGATACGCAGTATTTT
TRBD1 | TRBJ2-6 | TRBV11-3 | few | CASSRRQGSSGANVLTF | TGTGCCAGCAGCCGCAGACAGGGAAGCTCTGGGGCCAACGTCCTGACTTTC
. | TRBJ2-5 | TRBV28 | many | CASIPGYQETQYF | TGTGCCAGCATACCAGGGTACCAAGAGACCCAGTACTTC
. | TRBJ2-7 | TRBV20-1 | many | CSAKSDYEQYF | TGCAGTGCTAAGTCCGACTACGAGCAGTACTTC
TRBD2 | TRBJ2-5 | TRBV5-4 | many | CASSGGGEETQYF | TGTGCCAGCAGCGGCGGGGGAGAGGAGACCCAGTACTTC
. | TRBJ1-5 | TRBV7-2 | many | CASSPPPGSSQPQHF | TGTGCCAGCAGCCCTCCACCAGGGTCAAGCCAGCCCCAGCATTTT
. | TRBJ1-5 | TRBV19 | few | CASSIGGHFSNQPQHF | TGTGCCAGTAGTATTGGGGGACATTTTAGCAATCAGCCCCAGCATTTT
. | TRBJ1-4 | TRBV20-1 | many | CSAPSGEKANEKLFF | TGCAGTGCACCCTCGGGGGAGAAGGCTAATGAAAAACTGTTTTTT
. | TRBJ2-1 | TRBV9 | . | CASSVETNNEQFF | TGTGCCAGCAGCGTAGAGACTAATAATGAGCAGTTCTTC
. | TRBJ1-4 | TRBV19 | many | CASRPRRGGNEKLFF | TGTGCCAGTAGACCCCGGAGGGGCGGCAATGAAAAACTGTTTTTT
. | TRBJ2-5 | TRBV12-3/TRBV12-4 | . | CASRNGGGERTQYF | TGTGCCAGCAGGAATGGAGGAGGAGAGAGGACCCAGTACTTC
. | TRBJ1-1 | TRBV10-2 | many | CASSESGGVNTEAFF | TGCGCCAGCAGTGAGTCGGGAGGGGTGAACACTGAAGCTTTCTTT
. | TRBJ2-4 | TRBV6-2/TRBV6-3 | many | CASSETVLIDIQYF | TGTGCCAGCAGTGAGACAGTCCTCATAGACATTCAGTACTTC
. | TRBJ1-2 | TRBV19 | many | CASSIEQDYGYTF | TGTGCCAGTAGTATAGAACAGGACTATGGCTACACCTTC
. | TRBJ2-7 | TRBV12-3/TRBV12-4 | many | CASSLRIGRYEQYF | TGTGCCAGCAGTTTAAGGATCGGACGTTACGAGCAGTACTTC
. | TRBJ1-1 | TRBV4-3 | many | CASSQEGRGTEAFF | TGCGCCAGCAGCCAAGAGGGTAGGGGCACTGAAGCTTTCTTT
TRBD2 | TRBJ2-1 | TRBV10-1 | many | CASSEWTSGSSNEQFF | TGCGCCAGCAGTGAGTGGACTAGCGGGAGCAGCAATGAGCAGTTCTTC
TRBD1 | TRBJ2-7 | TRBV29-1 | many | CSVEVREEGTASLYEQYF | TGCAGCGTTGAAGTCAGGGAAGAGGGGACAGCTTCACTCTACGAGCAGTACTTC
TRBD2 | TRBJ2-1 | TRBV20-1 | many | CSAITGLAGAYNEQFF | TGCAGTGCAATTACCGGACTAGCGGGAGCCTACAATGAGCAGTTCTTC
. | TRBJ2-7 | TRBV7-6 | many | CASSLGQFYEQYF | TGTGCCAGCAGCTTAGGACAGTTCTACGAGCAGTACTTC
. | TRBJ1-5 | TRBV7-2 | . | CASSLRRTVNQPQHF | TGTGCCAGCAGCTTACGCCGGACAGTCAATCAGCCCCAGCATTTT
TRBD1 | TRBJ2-1 | TRBV7-6 | many | CASSLGSGQYNEQFF | TGTGCCAGCAGCTTAGGCTCGGGACAGTACAATGAGCAGTTCTTC
TRBD2 | TRBJ2-7 | TRBV20-1 | . | CSARALSGRGYEQYF | TGCAGTGCTAGAGCCCTAAGCGGGAGGGGGTACGAGCAGTACTTC
. | TRBJ2-6 | TRBV4-2 | few | CASSQPDGISGANVLTF | TGTGCCAGCAGCCAGCCCGACGGCATCTCTGGGGCCAACGTCCTGACTTTC
. | TRBJ2-2 | TRBV11-2 | many | CASSLEGSGELFF | TGTGCCAGCAGCTTAGAGGGATCCGGGGAGCTGTTTTTT
. | TRBJ2-2 | TRBV28 | many | CASSFVLTGELFF | TGTGCCAGCAGTTTCGTACTCACCGGGGAGCTGTTTTTT
TRBD1 | TRBJ2-3 | TRBV30 | . | CAWSVETGEKGDTQYF | TGTGCCTGGAGTGTAGAGACAGGGGAGAAGGGGGATACGCAGTATTTT
. | TRBJ1-1 | TRBV7-9 | many | CASSLTAEAFF | TGTGCCAGCAGCTTGACGGCAGAAGCTTTCTTT
. | TRBJ2-7 | TRBV12-3/TRBV12-4 | many | CASSLDGLLQYF | TGTGCCAGCAGTTTAGATGGGTTACTGCAGTACTTC
. | TRBJ2-3 | TRBV11-2 | many | CATTLGGDADTQYF | TGTGCCACCACCCTGGGGGGAGACGCAGATACGCAGTATTTT
TRBD2 | TRBJ2-2 | TRBV27 | many | CASSSLQGGPGGELFF | TGTGCCAGCAGTTCTTTGCAGGGAGGGCCAGGCGGGGAGCTGTTTTTT
. | TRBJ2-1 | TRBV3-2 | . | CASSQEGPQAGRGDEQFF | TGTGCCAGCAGCCAAGAAGGCCCCCAAGCGGGACGCGGGGATGAGCAGTTCTTC
. | TRBJ2-2 | TRBV12-3/TRBV12-4 | many | CASSFGLADGELFF | TGTGCCAGCAGTTTTGGCCTAGCTGATGGGGAGCTGTTTTTT
. | TRBJ2-3 | TRBV9 | many | CASSVGGLGPQYSTQYF | TGTGCCAGCAGCGTAGGAGGGTTGGGACCCCAATATAGCACGCAGTATTTT
TRBD2 | TRBJ2-5 | TRBV24-1 | many | CATGGLAGEAQYF | TGTGCCACCGGTGGGCTAGCGGGGGAGGCCCAGTACTTC
TRBD2 | TRBJ2-1 | TRBV5-4 | many | CASSSRLAGQYNEQFF | TGTGCCAGCAGCTCCCGACTAGCGGGGCAGTACAATGAGCAGTTCTTC
TRBD1 | TRBJ2-7 | TRBV24-1 | many | CATSDTGGEQYF | TGTGCCACCAGTGATACAGGGGGCGAGCAGTACTTC
. | TRBJ2-7 | TRBV7-9 | many | CASSLEGIYEQYF | TGTGCCAGCAGCTTAGAAGGGATCTACGAGCAGTACTTC
. | TRBJ2-3 | TRBV28 | many | CASRPIGGNTDTQYF | TGTGCCAGCAGACCGATTGGCGGGAACACAGATACGCAGTATTTT
TRBD2 | TRBJ2-7 | TRBV28 | once | CASSWGSTSERAGYEQYF | TGTGCCAGCAGTTGGGGTAGCACTAGCGAGAGGGCCGGGTACGAGCAGTACTTC
TRBD1 | TRBJ2-7 | TRBV18 | many | CASSSQGATIHEQYF | TGTGCCAGCTCAAGTCAGGGGGCGACGATTCACGAGCAGTACTTC
. | TRBJ2-4 | TRBV2 | . | CASSYEPGAKNIQYF | TGTGCCAGCAGTTACGAACCTGGAGCCAAAAACATTCAGTACTTC
. | TRBJ1-2 | TRBV27 | many | CASSYDGYTF | TGTGCCAGCAGTTACGATGGCTACACCTTC
. | TRBJ1-1 | TRBV28 | many | CASSLRDPDNTEAFF | TGTGCCAGCAGTTTAAGGGACCCCGACAACACTGAAGCTTTCTTT